One sample yielded the 22 T cell receptor beta chains listed below, sequenced in a study of identifying expanded T cells in peripheral blood. Data came from immunoSEQ multiplex PCR; TCRdb stores just in-frame clones and leaves some out. Of 50,000 to 60,000 clones listed, 82% are singletons. The sequenced sample consisted of blood. These TCRs come from a person aged 18 to 75 in good health.

V gene TRBV7-9 combines with J gene TRBJ1-2; 7 bases are a match to TRBD1. Looked up from germline, CDR1 is SEHNR and CDR2 is FQNEAQ (reference sequence). V lost 6 bases and J lost 8; bases outside the gene matches: 9. CDR3 length equals 13 residues. Written as DNA, the CDR3 is TGTGCCAGCAGACTTTTTCTACAGGGGGGCTACACCTTC. Translating gives CASRLFLQGGYTF. Variable domain in full (rest from reference TRBV7-9 and TRBJ1-2): DTGVSQNPRHKITKRGQNVTFRCDPISEHNRLYWYRQTLGQGPEFLTYFQNEAQLEKSRLLSDRFSAERPKGSFSTLEIQRTEQGDSAMYLCASRLFLQGGYTFGSGTRLTVV.

The chain has TRBV14 and TRBJ1-3; D gene unclear. Trimming left V 4 bases short and J 2 bases short, with 9 bases between. The CDR3 covers 14 residues. CDR1 and CDR2 (germline): SGHDN, FVKESK. CDR3: CASSRDYTGNTIYF. The CDR3 DNA reads TGTGCCAGCAGCCGAGACTACACTGGAAACACCATATATTTT.

The V and J genes are TRBV4-1 and TRBJ2-7, with D perhaps matching TRBD1 or TRBD2 (5 bases each). Trimming stripped 1 base from V and 7 bases from J, with 17 bases between. From germline, CDR1 is MGHRA and CDR2 YSYEKL. The CDR3 is 15 residues long. CDR3 coding DNA: TGCGCCAGCAGCCAAGCGAGCGCAGGGAGAAGAGAGCAGTACTTC. Translated, it gives CASSQASAGRREQYF.

The chain employs TRBV21-1 and TRBJ1-1. TRBV21-1 represents a pseudogene. The CDR3 has 14 residues. CDR3 loop: CASSKWGGVTEAFF. In nucleotides, the CDR3 is TGTGCCAGCAGCAAATGGGGAGGGGTCACTGAAGCTTTCTTT.

V is TRBV7-6 and J is TRBJ2-7, with D possibly matching TRBD2 (6 bases). Germline assignment: CDR1 SGHVS and CDR2 FNYEAQ. V was shortened by 0 bases and J by 4 bases, with 7 bases between the two germline ends. The CDR3 is 13 residues long. The CDR3 nucleotides are TGTGCCAGCAGCTTAGCGGCGGGGTACGAGCAGTACTTC. Translation gives CASSLAAGYEQYF.

This clone was recorded a few times. The chain has TRBV19 and TRBJ1-1; 8 nucleotides align to TRBD1. Germline CDR1 LNHDA, CDR2 SQIVND (reference sequence). The CDR3 consists of 15 residues. Trimming cost V 4 bases and J 4 bases; bases outside gene matches: 8. The CDR3 DNA reads TGTGCCAGTAGTAGACAACAGGGGGGCATCACTGAAGCTTTCTTT. Translating it yields CASSRQQGGITEAFF. Drawing the rest from reference TRBV19 and TRBJ1-1, the complete variable domain is DGGITQSPKYLFRKEGQNVTLSCEQNLNHDAMYWYRQDPGQGLRLIYYSQIVNDFQKGDIAEGYSVSREKKESFPLTVTSAQKNPTAFYLCASSRQQGGITEAFFGQGTRLTVV.

By sample fraction, this clone is medium-sized. This chain connects TRBV10-3 to TRBJ1-6, with D possibly being TRBD1 (5 bases). The ends were cut back, 3 bases at V and 7 bases at J, with 7 bases in the middle. The length of the CDR3 is 13 residues. The germline CDR1 and CDR2 sequences are ENHRY and SYGVKD. CDR3 amino acids: CAISEPGNSPLHF. The CDR3 nucleotides read TGTGCCATCAGTGAACCAGGGAATTCACCCCTCCACTTT.

This chain links TRBV14 with TRBJ2-1; tentative D call: TRBD1 (6 bases). Germline V lookup: CDR1 SGHDN, CDR2 FVKESK. CDR3 size: 12 residues. V gave up 4 bases and J gave up 12 bases, with 13 bases separating them. The CDR3 loop is CASSLQGLGQFF. The CDR3 region has the DNA TGTGCCAGCAGCCTACAGGGTTTGGGGCAGTTCTTC. Using reference TRBV14 and TRBJ2-1 for the parts outside the CDR3, the full variable domain is EAGVTQFPSHSVIEKGQTVTLRCDPISGHDNLYWYRRVMGKEIKFLLHFVKESKQDESGMPNNRFLAERTGGTYSTLKVQPAELEDSGVYFCASSLQGLGQFFGPGTRLTVL.

The chain uses TRBV5-1 and TRBJ2-5; 7 bases line up with TRBD2. This CDR3 comprises 15 residues. In germline, CDR1 is SGHRS, CDR2 YFSETQ. The V gene end was trimmed by 0 bases and the J gene end by 1 base; junction bases not matched to a gene: 3. The CDR3 nucleotides read TGCGCCAGCAGCTTGGGGGACTATCTCCAAGAGACCCAGTACTTC. Translation: CASSLGDYLQETQYF.

The chain has TRBV2 and TRBJ1-3, with D possibly TRBD1 on 5 matching bases. The CDR3 spans 14 residues. Germline V gene data show CDR1 as SNHLY and CDR2 as FYNNEI. Deletions cut 2 bases from V and 2 bases from J, with 7 bases between. The CDR3 nucleotides read TGTGCCAGCAGTGAATGGGGGGCTGGAAACACCATATATTTT. It yields the protein CASSEWGAGNTIYF.

This clone was picked up one time. J is TRBJ1-1 and V is TRBV7-9, with D possibly matching TRBD1 (6 bases). The germline V gene encodes CDR1 SEHNR and CDR2 FQNEAQ (reference sequence). V gave up 6 bases and J gave up 0 bases, with 17 bases separating them. The CDR3 covers 16 residues. CDR3 amino acids: CASRYTGPRVNTEAFF. CDR3 in DNA: TGTGCCAGCAGATACACAGGGCCCAGGGTGAACACTGAAGCTTTCTTT.

The chain is built from TRBV7-9 and TRBJ2-5; D could derive from TRBD1 or TRBD2 (5 bases each). CDR1 is SEHNR and CDR2 is FQNEAQ in the germline V gene (reference sequence). CDR3 length equals 15 residues. Between the trimmed V and J ends, which lost 1 base and 7 bases, there was a span of 16 bases. The CDR3: CASSLDEGPERTQYF. The CDR3 DNA sequence: TGTGCCAGCAGCTTAGACGAGGGGCCGGAGAGGACCCAGTACTTC.

This clone was counted only a few times. Other DNA sequences in this specimen translate into the identical CDR3. J is TRBJ2-7 and V is TRBV5-6; D unclear. Germline V gene sequence: CDR1 SGHDT, CDR2 YYEEEE. This CDR3 comprises 12 residues. The V gene lost 0 bases and the J gene lost 7 bases, with 8 bases spanning the gap. CDR3 protein: CASSLGPGEQYV. For the CDR3, the DNA is TGTGCCAGCAGCTTGGGGCCCGGTGAGCAGTACGTC.

This rearrangement joins TRBV5-6 to TRBJ1-1; D unclear. Germline CDR1 and CDR2: SGHDT and YYEEEE. The CDR3 length is 14 residues. V dropped 5 bases and J dropped 2 bases, with 13 bases sitting between them. The CDR3 here is CASSWLSPNTEAFF. CDR3 DNA sequence: TGTGCCAGCAGTTGGCTTTCCCCTAACACTGAAGCTTTCTTT.

In this sample, this clone turned up a few times. The J gene is TRBJ2-1, the V gene TRBV7-3; D is possibly TRBD2 (6 bases). CDR1 is SGHTA and CDR2 is FQGTGA in the germline V gene. The length of the CDR3 is 15 residues. CDR3 nucleotides: TGTGACGCAAGCTCTAGCGTGAGGTCCTACAATGAGCAGTTCTTC. Translation gives CDASSSVRSYNEQFF.

V is TRBV7-8 and J is TRBJ2-7; 8 bases map to TRBD2. V shed 8 bases, J shed 3 bases, and the junction held 12 bases outside the gene matches. There are 15 residues in the CDR3. Germline CDR1 reads SGHVS; CDR2 reads FQNEAQ. In DNA form, the CDR3 reads TGTGCCAGCCGCGGGGGGCGGGGGGCCAACTACGAGCAGTACGTC. It codes for CASRGGRGANYEQYV.

V and J are TRBV2 and TRBJ1-5; TRBD1 is a possible D gene (6 bases). With 3 bases removed from V and 4 bases from J, the gap between germline ends came to 13 bases. Germline assignment: CDR1 SNHLY and CDR2 FYNNEI. The CDR3 has 15 amino acids. For the CDR3, the DNA is TGTGCCAGCAGTGAGGACAGCGGGGGGAATCAGCCCCAGCATTTT. Protein sequence: CASSEDSGGNQPQHF.

This clone was seen a few times. This chain links TRBV28 with TRBJ1-1; 9 bases fit TRBD1. Germline V gene data show CDR1 as MDHEN and CDR2 as SYDVKM. The CDR3 loop spans 15 amino acids. J lost 3 bases, V lost 3 bases, and 5 bases had no gene match. The DNA of the CDR3 is TGTGCCAGCAGTTTCCGGGGACAGGGATACACTGAAGCTTTCTTT. Translated, it gives CASSFRGQGYTEAFF.

The chain couples TRBV6-5 to TRBJ2-7; the match to TRBD1 covers 7 bases. The CDR3 consists of 12 residues. V lost 6 bases, J lost 6 bases, and 5 bases stayed unmatched. Germline CDR1 reads MNHEY; CDR2 reads SVGAGI. As DNA, the CDR3 is TGTGCCAGCAGCGATCGGACAGGCGAGCAGTACGTC. Translating gives CASSDRTGEQYV.

The chain joins TRBV7-9 to TRBJ1-5; D gene unclear. Germline loops: CDR1 SEHNR, CDR2 FQNEAQ (reference sequence). Trimming cost V 2 bases and J 4 bases, with 9 bases left between them. CDR3 length: 14 residues. This CDR3 reads CASSLFGGNQPQHF. Written as DNA, the CDR3 is TGTGCCAGCAGCTTATTCGGTGGGAATCAGCCCCAGCATTTT.

This clone was detected only once. The chain carries TRBV30 and TRBJ2-3, with unresolved D. V was trimmed by 3 bases and J by 1 base, leaving 5 bases between them. This CDR3 contains 12 residues. CDR1 is GTSNPN and CDR2 is SVGIG in the germline V gene (reference sequence). CDR3 sequence: CAWSPGTDTQYF. The CDR3 region has the DNA TGTGCCTGGAGCCCCGGCACAGATACGCAGTATTTT.

V and J are TRBV9 and TRBJ2-1; no clear D. This CDR3 contains 15 residues. V lost 4 bases and J lost 6, with 17 bases in between. Germline lookup yields CDR1 SGDLS and CDR2 YYNGEE. The CDR3 DNA is TGTGCCAGCAGCTCCAGAGGTTCTCAAGGCAATGAGCAGTTCTTC. This translates into CASSSRGSQGNEQFF.